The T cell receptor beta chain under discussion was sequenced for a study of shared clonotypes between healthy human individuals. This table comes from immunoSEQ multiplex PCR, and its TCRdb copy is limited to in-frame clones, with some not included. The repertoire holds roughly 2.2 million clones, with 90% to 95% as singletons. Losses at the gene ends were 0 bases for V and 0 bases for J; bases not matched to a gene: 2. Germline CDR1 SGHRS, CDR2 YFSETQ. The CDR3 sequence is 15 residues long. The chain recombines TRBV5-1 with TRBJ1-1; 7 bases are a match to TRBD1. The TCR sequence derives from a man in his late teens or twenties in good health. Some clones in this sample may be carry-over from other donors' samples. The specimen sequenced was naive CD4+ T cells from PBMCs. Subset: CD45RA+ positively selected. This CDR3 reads CASSLVQGVNTEAFF. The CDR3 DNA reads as TGCGCCAGCAGCTTGGTTCAGGGGGTGAACACTGAAGCTTTCTTT.